This T cell receptor (beta chain) was observed in a study of T-cell reconstitution after alpha-beta-depleted transplantation in children (dated by TCRdb to 2016 to 2018). With respect to the entire study: Using TCR repertoire profiling, the study quantitatively followed how T-cell immune reconstitution unfolded in children after TCRalphabeta/CD19-depleted allogeneic hematopoietic cell transplantation.

The library was generated by PCR. The sequencer listed for this sample is Illumina HiSeq 2500. TCR library preparation used molecular barcoding, with unique molecular identifiers applied to normalize quantification of the TCRbeta repertoire. In TCRdb, the public reads were trimmed at Q25 with fastp and aligned with MiXCR, with productive beta chains retained. Rows with a matching CDR3 protein are joined into one entry that keeps the most common DNA and genes. The sample table holds some 15,000 distinct CDR3 sequences, of which 4.5% to 6.5% were seen once. The ten largest clones represent about 7.3% of the sample. The label giving this sample's treatment or condition can be read as: allogeneic hematopoietic cell transplantation with graft depleted of TCRalphabeta T cells and CD19 B cells. Transplant recipients were children who received TCRalphabeta/CD19-depleted allogeneic hematopoietic cell grafts.

Results and caveats for the whole study, not just this receptor: The frequencies of hyperexpanded clones fell over the following months, and after one year, T-cell counts and TCRbeta diversity were mostly attributed to newly produced T cells. The apparently early recovery of alphabetaT-cell counts about two months after transplant reportedly depended on only several hundred rapidly expanded clones that came from non-depleted graft cells. In some patients, the high TCRbeta diversity seen at day 60 was put down to recipient T cells and intrathymic progenitors that had survived conditioning.

This clonotype was seen repeatedly, ten times or more. Its antigen remains unidentified. Base qualities were left out, and no much larger clone turns up one base away. This TCR derives from a boy aged 5-17 years with acute lymphoblastic leukemia, due to receive a stem cell transplant. Sequenced material: PBMCs, taken before TCRalphabeta/CD19-depleted stem cell transplant.

This receptor has the CDR3 CASSLFAPGTGKGGYTF. The nucleotides are TGTGCCAGCAGTTTATTTGCCCCCGGGACAGGGAAGGGGGGCTACACCTTC. Here the chain combines TRBV27 and TRBJ1-2, with TRBD1 matching 9 junction bases. The cysteine opens and the phenylalanine closes a CDR3 of 17 amino acids. Kept here is only the CDR3 DNA, which spans 51 bases and is read in frame from base 1. V ends up 1 base short and J 8 bases short, with an unmatched junction base count of 14. CDR1 and CDR2, looked up from the germline V gene (reference sequence), are MNHEY and SMNVEV.